Each of the 8 T cell receptor beta chains below was sequenced from the same sample in a study of blood T cell repertoires in COVID-19 (dated by TCRdb to between 2020 and 2021). Library construction relied on the immunoSEQ multiplex PCR assay. In its TCRdb copy, this immuneACCESS table keeps in-frame sequences only and misses some clones. Where compared with another copy, unresolved V genes explain less than half of these, and the others have no known cause. This sample holds 450,000 to 500,000 clones; roughly 85% were observed only once. Of the sample, approximately 3.2% falls within the top ten clones. Sequencing was carried out using peripheral blood. The receptor set was obtained from a human donor in a cohort sampled during active COVID-19.

This clone was counted a few times. The V gene is TRBV28, the J gene TRBJ2-3; TRBD2 agrees at 9 bases. The CDR3 covers 13 residues. Trimming cost V 11 bases and J 5 bases; bases outside gene matches: 8. CDR1 and CDR2 (germline): MDHEN, SYDVKM. The CDR3 reads CAGGLAGRDTQYF. The CDR3, as DNA: TGTGCCGGGGGGCTAGCGGGGAGAGATACGCAGTATTTT.

The chain has TRBV9 and TRBJ2-7; tentatively, D is TRBD1 (6 bases). Germline CDR1 is SGDLS and CDR2 is YYNGEE. CDR3 size: 13 residues. Trimming took off 2 bases at V and 5 bases at J, with 11 bases between the two ends. The CDR3 coding sequence is TGTGCCAGCAGCGTGTCACAGGGCAACGAGCAGTACTTC. Residues: CASSVSQGNEQYF.

CDR3 in amino acids: CASSSNNRDRVLALYNEQFF. The DNA of the CDR3 is TGTGCCAGCAGCTCCAACAACCGGGACAGGGTATTGGCCTTATACAATGAGCAGTTCTTC. This chain uses TRBV5-4 with TRBJ2-1, with TRBD1 matching over 9 bases. The germline V gene has CDR1 SGHNT and CDR2 YYREEE (reference sequence). This CDR3 region has 20 residues. J was trimmed by 4 bases and V by 3 bases; bases with no gene match: 20.

This clone was counted only a few times. This sequence joins TRBV7-3 and TRBJ1-6; tentative D call: TRBD1 (6 bases). V was clipped by 5 bases and J by 4 bases, with 9 bases between them. Germline loops: CDR1 SGHTA, CDR2 FQGTGA. This CDR3 spans 14 amino acids. The CDR3 DNA sequence: TGTGCCAGCAGCCCGGACAGTTATAATTCACCCCTCCACTTT. It is translated as CASSPDSYNSPLHF.

The chain links TRBV28 to TRBJ1-5, with 10 bases matching TRBD1. This CDR3 contains 15 residues. Per germline, CDR1 MDHEN and CDR2 SYDVKM. Unmatched junction bases numbered 5, after V lost 3 bases and J lost 6 bases. In nucleotides, the CDR3 is TGTGCCAGCAGTTTGGGGGGGACAGGGGTTCAGCCCCAGCATTTT. Translation: CASSLGGTGVQPQHF.

This rearrangement joins TRBV18 to TRBJ2-5; the match to TRBD2 covers 8 bases. The J segment lost 5 bases and the V segment lost 3 bases, leaving 8 bases of the junction unmatched. This CDR3 region has 15 residues. Germline assignment: CDR1 KGHSH and CDR2 LQKENI. The CDR3 DNA follows: TGTGCCAGCTCACCCACTCGGGAGGGCGAGGAGACCCAGTACTTC. Amino acid sequence: CASSPTREGEETQYF.

The chain employs TRBV5-1 and TRBJ2-1; D is possibly TRBD2 (6 bases). There are 15 residues in the CDR3. V dropped 0 bases and J dropped 7 bases, with 14 bases sitting between them. The germline gives CDR1 SGHRS, CDR2 YFSETQ. The CDR3 loop reads CASSLVAVVPNEQFF. The CDR3 coding sequence is TGCGCCAGCAGCTTGGTAGCGGTTGTTCCTAATGAGCAGTTCTTC.

The chain is built from TRBV5-1 and TRBJ1-4; D is undetermined. CDR1 is SGHRS, CDR2 YFSETQ, per germline. The CDR3 loop spans 14 amino acids. Trimming pared 4 bases from V and 8 bases from J, leaving 15 bases between. The CDR3 bases are TGCGCCAGCAGCCTGGGCGACACTCCCGAAAAACTGTTTTTT. This sequence encodes CASSLGDTPEKLFF.